Listed below are T cell receptor beta chains from one sample, sequenced in a study of cytomegalovirus exposure and HLA in healthy donors. Clones were sequenced by immunoSEQ multiplex PCR, and TCRdb holds only the in-frame ones, with some missing. The sample includes 75,000 to 90,000 clones, around 80% of them seen just once. The specimen sequenced was PBMCs. Source of these receptors: a human donor in good health. Both conserved end residues are part of each CDR3. D genes are given only for firm matches. Rows give clone size only sometimes, using once, few, many, or a class for an expanded clone.

clone size	J gene	V gene	D gene	CDR3 DNA	CDR3 protein
.	TRBJ2-7	TRBV5-6	.	TGTGCCAGCAGCTTAGGCAGGTTCTACGAGCAGTACTTC	CASSLGRFYEQYF
few	TRBJ1-3	TRBV2	.	TGTGCCAGCAGTGTTCTGGCCTCTGGAAACACCATATATTTT	CASSVLASGNTIYF
few	TRBJ2-7	TRBV4-1	TRBD2	TGCGCCAGCAGCCCCCTCGGGACTAGCGGATCCACCTACGAGCAGTACTTC	CASSPLGTSGSTYEQYF
.	TRBJ1-4	TRBV19	.	TGTGCCAGTACCAGGGATTTTTCAACTAATGAAAAACTGTTTTTT	CASTRDFSTNEKLFF
once	TRBJ2-1	TRBV6-1	TRBD1	TGTGCCAGCAGTGAAGCGCTTGAGGACAGGGAACGGAATGAGCAGTTCTTC	CASSEALEDRERNEQFF
.	TRBJ1-5	TRBV15	.	TGTGCCACCAGCAGAGATCATAGGGGTCAGCCCCAGAATTTT	CATSRDHRGQPQNF
many	TRBJ2-1	TRBV25-1	TRBD2	TGTGCCAGCAGCTTAGCGGGGAACTACAATGAGCAGTTCTTC	CASSLAGNYNEQFF
.	TRBJ2-3	TRBV18	.	TGTGCCAGCTCACCAGGGGCCCAAGATACGCAGTATTTT	CASSPGAQDTQYF
.	TRBJ2-3	TRBV5-1	TRBD2	TGCGCCAGCAGCGTCATAGCGGGGGGGGGATCAGATACGCAGTATTTT	CASSVIAGGGSDTQYF
few	TRBJ2-6	TRBV9	TRBD2	TGTGCCAGCAGCGTAGGGGGAGGGATCTCTGGGGCCAACGTCCTGACTTTC	CASSVGGGISGANVLTF
few	TRBJ2-7	TRBV19	.	TGTGCCAGTAGGGGGGGGCTCTCCTACGAGCAGTACTTC	CASRGGLSYEQYF
.	TRBJ2-5	TRBV5-6	TRBD2	TGTGCCAGCAGCTCAACTAGCGGGGGAGAGACCCAGTACTTC	CASSSTSGGETQYF
.	TRBJ1-6	TRBV4-3	.	TGCGCCAGCAGCCAAGACAGGGGATCGAATTCACCCCTCCACTTT	CASSQDRGSNSPLHF
.	TRBJ2-3	TRBV18	TRBD2	TGTGCCAGCTCACCTCTTAAGGGGAGCGGGGCGGCAGATACGCAGTATTTT	CASSPLKGSGAADTQYF
few	TRBJ2-7	TRBV29-1	TRBD1	TGCAGCGTGACAGGGACAGGGGGTTACGAGCAGTACTTC	CSVTGTGGYEQYF
.	TRBJ2-6	TRBV7-2	TRBD1	TGTGCCAGCAGCTTAACAGGGGGCTCTGGGGCCAACGTCCTGACTTTC	CASSLTGGSGANVLTF
.	TRBJ1-2	TRBV11-2	.	TGTGCCAGCAGCTTAGATCTGGCCAGGGGTAACTATGGCTACACCTTC	CASSLDLARGNYGYTF
.	TRBJ2-1	TRBV5-4	.	TGTGCCAGCAGCTTGGGGTCAGGGCAAGCAGGTGAGCAGTTCTTC	CASSLGSGQAGEQFF
.	TRBJ2-5	TRBV13	.	TGTGCCAGCAGCTTAGGAGTGGAGGCAGAGACCCAGTACTTC	CASSLGVEAETQYF
few	TRBJ2-1	TRBV14	TRBD2	TGTGCCAGCAGCCAAGCGCGTCCCACGGGACTAGCGGGGGGAGGGGAGCAGTTCTTC	CASSQARPTGLAGGGEQFF
once	TRBJ1-4	TRBV5-6	.	TGTGCCAGCAGCCCTCTACGAGATGAAAAACTGTTTTTT	CASSPLRDEKLFF
.	TRBJ1-6	TRBV7-2	.	TGTGCCAGCTCCCCCCAGGGTCCCTACTATAATTCACCCCTCCACTTT	CASSPQGPYYNSPLHF
once	TRBJ1-1	TRBV25-1	.	TGTGCCAGCAGTGACGTCTCGGGGATGCGGATTGGGGAAGCTTTCTTT	CASSDVSGMRIGEAFF
few	TRBJ1-1	TRBV7-9	.	TGTGCCAGCAGCTTAGCAACCGGGATAGACACTGAAGCTTTCTTT	CASSLATGIDTEAFF
many	TRBJ2-1	TRBV13	.	TGTGCCAGCAGTCAATCCCGGGACAATGAGCAGTTCTTC	CASSQSRDNEQFF
.	TRBJ1-5	TRBV7-8	.	TGTGCCAGCAGCTTACATTGGGCTAACAATCAGCCCCAGCATTTT	CASSLHWANNQPQHF